This TCR beta chain was documented in a study of blood T cells in healthy people across ages (dated by TCRdb to between 2014 and 2017). Broadly, across the study: In model experiments, template switching captured roughly one uniquely barcoded TCR beta cDNA molecule for every two T cells. To track age-related changes in TCR beta repertoire diversity, the study relied on deep sequencing normalized with unique cDNA molecular identifiers. Donors of different ages were randomly distributed across sequencing lanes to avoid experimental bias. Donors were grouped into four age groups: young (average approximately 15 years), middle-aged (39), aged (about 59) and long-lived (around 82). For two donors (one aged 18 to 30 and one aged 80 or older), the study analyzed two additional independent replicas of 1 million unique cDNA reads from the same blood draw.

Library construction relied on 5' RACE. The sequencer was an Illumina HiSeq 2500. A second PCR of about 7 to 12 cycles was run with a J-beta primer mix and a sample-barcoded 5' primer. A unique molecular identifier was introduced onto each TCR beta cDNA molecule by a template-switch 5' adaptor carrying 12 random nucleotides. Each sample yielded at least 2.5 million CDR3-containing paired-end reads. The Mint cDNA synthesis kit, primed by a TRBC-specific oligonucleotide, was used to synthesize first-strand cDNA from all RNA. Following uracil-DNA glycosylase treatment, a first 18-cycle PCR with universal primers M1SS and BC2_uni_R was performed on all cDNA. The published analysis was carried out like this. For normalization, 1 million high-quality reads were randomly selected from each sample, with every read carrying a distinct molecular identifier. Instead of being binned into consensus sequences, reads with shared molecular identifiers were discarded. CDR3 identification, clonotype clustering and error correction used MiTCR with a Q25 quality threshold and the strictest error-elimination algorithm. A nonparametric unseen species model using Euler transformation provided a lower-bound estimate of total TCR beta diversity. TCRdb itself trimmed the public reads at Q25 with fastp, ran MiXCR and retained productive beta chains. Rows are combined by CDR3 protein, so each entry shows the most common genes and DNA. The V and J calls and clone size come from TCRdb's table, not from the authors' own analysis. This sample holds about 730,000 distinct CDR3 sequences; 40% to 45% were observed only once. Approximately 22% of the sample is in the top ten clones.

CDR1 and CDR2 (MDHEN, SYDVKM) derive from the germline V gene. There are 13 amino acids in the CDR3, from cysteine to phenylalanine inclusive. Only CDR3 DNA is held: 39 bases, read in frame from base 1. The germline ends are 10 bases apart after V is trimmed by 3 bases and J by 5 bases. Donors were around 37 systemically healthy Caucasian individuals from Russia aged roughly 6 to 100 years. Around 9.8 milliliters of peripheral blood were collected from each donor into EDTA-treated Vacutainer tubes. Ficoll-Paque density-gradient centrifugation was used to isolate PBMCs, with at least 6.5 million per sample. Total RNA, at least 6 micrograms per sample, was extracted from PBMCs with Trizol reagent. For every donor, an aliquot of PBMCs went through flow cytometry to measure the percentages of naive CD45RAhigh/CD27high T cells. With respect to this clonotype: The antigen it recognizes is unknown. Per-nucleotide qualities are absent, and no much larger clonotype sits a single base away.

Study-wide conclusions, independent of this receptor: Observed TCR beta diversity per million T cells fell roughly linearly with age, and a significant reduction was already apparent by age about 43. Compared with the aged group, the long-lived group had more naive CD4+ T cells, fewer expanded clones and increased TCR diversity, suggesting age selection. Estimates of total diversity from one million sequenced T cells were regarded as lower bounds and underestimates. Because donor CMV infection status was unknown, age-related changes in expanded clonotypes were potentially confounded. Because profiling used bulk unsorted PBMCs, naive and antigen-experienced compartments could not be compared conclusively. Observed TCR beta diversity correlated strongly with the percentage of naive T cells measured by flow cytometry.

The sample comprised blood. The TCR comes from a woman aged 60-75 years in good health. Recombination joined TRBV28 with TRBJ2-5, with no reliable assignment of the D segment. The nucleotide sequence reads as follows: TGTGCCAGCAGTTTGACCCTGTTTGAGACCCAGTACTTC. The resulting protein is CASSLTLFETQYF.